What follows is one TCR beta chain and its context. Its antigen is undetermined. This sample was included in a study of CD8+ T cells in alopecia areata. cDNA prepared by RNA extraction and subsequent reverse transcription served as the template for sequencing. The method was immunoSEQ multiplex PCR; TCRdb's version includes in-frame clones alone and lacks a portion of them. This sample has around 120,000 clones, with approximately 60% found just once. Study results and limitations: Sharing of TCR sequences between patients (possibly for HLA-related reasons) was less clear than in mice. More clonal than normal scalp was lesional scalp, particularly alopecia totalis/universalis. Scalp sample data also include resident alphabeta T cells from normal skin.

PBMC-derived CD4+ and CD8+ T cells were sorted. Sequencing used CD4+ T cells sorted from blood. This receptor was obtained from a human donor in good health.

The CDR3 DNA follows: TGTGCCTGGACGGGGATGGGTGGCTACACCTTC. Its protein is CAWTGMGGYTF. V is TRBV30 and J is TRBJ1-2; no reliable D call. Trimming took off 4 bases at V and 7 bases at J, with 10 bases between the two ends. There are 11 residues in the CDR3. Germline V lookup: CDR1 GTSNPN, CDR2 SVGIG (reference sequence).